This TCR beta chain was captured by sequencing in a study of identical twins (dated by TCRdb to the mid-2010s). General notes on the study: The study deep-sequenced TCR alpha and beta repertoires from monozygotic twins, unrelated adults of various ages and cord blood to test whether fetal clonotypes persist. To rule out contamination, replicate twin experiments were performed at different times with different library preparation protocols.

The paper as a whole reports these results and caveats: Recombination models systematically underestimated out-of-frame TCR alpha sharing in monozygotic twins but agreed with sharing between unrelated individuals. In beta out-of-frame sequences, excess twin sharing was weaker, because having fewer shared sequences lowered the signal-to-noise ratio. Fewer insertions were carried by abundant cord blood beta clonotypes; a weaker similar trend was observed in young adult naive repertoires, while no such trend was observed in memory repertoires. Compared with coincidental sharing between unrelated individuals, out-of-frame TCR alpha sequences shared between twins showed an excess of sequences with low generation probability. Zero-insertion analyses could be partly confounded by invariant T cells such as MAIT and iNKT, although diverse VJ usage argued against such confounding for most clonotypes. Because the same donors could not be followed over many years, the conclusions depended on cross-sectional statistical analysis.

Library method: 5' RACE. The sequencer listed for this sample is Illumina HiSeq 2000. Template switching added a universal primer binding site, and the final cDNA carried a unique molecular identifier that allowed TCR cDNA molecules to be counted accurately. First-strand cDNA for TCR alpha and beta chains was synthesized from specific primers in the conserved constant-segment region. Each cDNA library was double barcoded, with a SMART-Mk sample barcode plus Illumina barcodes, to control for contamination. Two successive PCR steps introduced TruSeq adapter sequences along with Illumina sample barcodes. The TCR alpha and beta cDNA libraries were sequenced on the Illumina HiSeq platform using custom primers. Turning to the authors' computational methods: MiGEC was used to process raw reads and extract unique molecular identifiers, and MiXCR was used to find CDR3 positions. For each individual, recombination models were inferred using an EM algorithm with the repgenHMM and IGoR tools. The tcR package in R was used for shared clonotype analysis, with sharing normalized by the product of cloneset sizes. To study raw recombination without the effects of thymic and clonal selection, out-of-frame nonproductive sequences were analyzed. Using fastp trimming at Q25 and MiXCR clonotype assembly, TCRdb reanalyzed the public sequencing data and kept in-frame beta chains. Every entry covers one CDR3 protein and lists the most common genes and DNA from its rows. What appears here as the V and J calls and clone size reflects TCRdb's work, not the paper's. The sample yields approximately 890,000 distinct CDR3 sequences; 9% to 15% were counted once. The ten biggest clones cover about 1.5% of the sample.

With respect to this clonotype: Its antigen remains unidentified. The sample holds no much larger clone one base away, and base qualities are not on file.

Only healthy Caucasian donors were included. Three pairs of female monozygotic twins, all aged about 18 to 29 years, were included in the twin cohort. Peripheral blood mononuclear cells were used as the source from which RNA for TCR libraries was isolated. The CDR3 has 16 amino acids, counting the end cysteine and phenylalanine. Here the CDR3 DNA is all that survives: 48 bases in frame from base 1. CDR1 and CDR2, per the germline V gene (reference sequence), are SEHNR and FQNEAQ. Ends trimmed: V by 5 bases, J by 5 bases; bases unmatched to a gene: 12. The sample was also linked to a second study, of yellow fever vaccine responses in identical twins. Reported in the second study: The T cell response to vaccination in identical twins was reported by the authors to appear partly convergent and partly personalized. The study precisely tracked vaccine-responding T cell clones in identical twins.

This TCR was recovered from a woman younger than 35 in good health. This chain joins TRBV7-9 to TRBJ2-7; TRBD1 fits 10 bases in the junction. The specimen was PBMCs. This receptor has the CDR3 CASSLWGQGIYDEQYF. The nucleotide sequence is TGTGCCAGCAGCCTCTGGGGACAGGGGATTTACGACGAGCAGTACTTC.